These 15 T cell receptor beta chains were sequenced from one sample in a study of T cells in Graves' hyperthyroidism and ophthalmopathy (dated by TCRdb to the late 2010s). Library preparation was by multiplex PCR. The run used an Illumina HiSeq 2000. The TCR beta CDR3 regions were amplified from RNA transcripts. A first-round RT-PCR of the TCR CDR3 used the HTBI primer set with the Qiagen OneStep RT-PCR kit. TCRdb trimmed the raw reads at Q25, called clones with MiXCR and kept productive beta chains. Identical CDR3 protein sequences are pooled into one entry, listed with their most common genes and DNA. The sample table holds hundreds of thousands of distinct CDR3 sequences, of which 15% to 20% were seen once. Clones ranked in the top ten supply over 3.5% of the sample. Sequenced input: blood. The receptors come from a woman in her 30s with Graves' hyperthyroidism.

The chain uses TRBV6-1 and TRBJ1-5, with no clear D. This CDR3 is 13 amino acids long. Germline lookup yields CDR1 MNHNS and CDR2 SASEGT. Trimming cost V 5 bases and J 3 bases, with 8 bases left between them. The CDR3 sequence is CASSPSFNQPQHF. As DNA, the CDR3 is TGTGCCAGCAGTCCGTCCTTCAATCAGCCCCAGCATTTT.

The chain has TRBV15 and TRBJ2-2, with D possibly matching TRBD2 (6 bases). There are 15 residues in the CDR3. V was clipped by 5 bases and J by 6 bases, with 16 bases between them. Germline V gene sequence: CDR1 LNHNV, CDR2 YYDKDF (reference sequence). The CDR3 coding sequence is TGTGCCACCAGCTCAAGGACTAAGGCTGCCGGGGAGCTGTTTTTT. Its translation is CATSSRTKAAGELFF. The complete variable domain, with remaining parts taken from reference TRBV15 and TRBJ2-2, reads DAMVIQNPRYQVTQFGKPVTLSCSQTLNHNVMYWYQQKSSQAPKLLFHYYDKDFNNEADTPDNFQSRRPNTSFCFLDIRSPGLGDTAMYLCATSSRTKAAGELFFGEGSRLTVL.

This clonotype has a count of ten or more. The CDR3 sequence: CASSFFSGRAADTQYF. CDR3 bases: TGTGCCAGCAGTTTCTTTAGCGGGAGGGCTGCCGATACGCAGTATTTT. The genes are TRBV2 and TRBJ2-3, with 11 bases that match TRBD2. There are 16 residues in the CDR3. Trimming at V came to 5 bases and at J to 6 bases, leaving 10 bases not matched to a gene. Germline CDR1 reads SNHLY; CDR2 reads FYNNEI.

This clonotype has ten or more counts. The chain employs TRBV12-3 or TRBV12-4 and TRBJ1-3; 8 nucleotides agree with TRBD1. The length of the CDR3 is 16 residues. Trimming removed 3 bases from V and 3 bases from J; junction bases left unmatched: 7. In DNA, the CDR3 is TGTGCCAGCAGTTTTCGTACAGGGGGAAATGGAAACACCATATATTTT. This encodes CASSFRTGGNGNTIYF.

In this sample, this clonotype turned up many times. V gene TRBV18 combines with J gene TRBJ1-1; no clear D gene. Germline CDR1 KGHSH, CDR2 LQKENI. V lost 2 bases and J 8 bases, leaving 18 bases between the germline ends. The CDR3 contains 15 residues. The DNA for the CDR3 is TGTGCCAGCTCACCAGATCGGACCCGAGCAGGAGAAGCTTTCTTT. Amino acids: CASSPDRTRAGEAFF.

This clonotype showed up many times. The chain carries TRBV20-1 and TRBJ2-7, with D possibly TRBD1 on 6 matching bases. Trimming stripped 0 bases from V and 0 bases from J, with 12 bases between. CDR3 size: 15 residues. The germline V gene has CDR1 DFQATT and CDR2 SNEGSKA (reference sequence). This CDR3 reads CSARDHRALSYEQYF. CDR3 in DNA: TGCAGTGCTAGAGATCACAGGGCCCTCTCCTACGAGCAGTACTTC.

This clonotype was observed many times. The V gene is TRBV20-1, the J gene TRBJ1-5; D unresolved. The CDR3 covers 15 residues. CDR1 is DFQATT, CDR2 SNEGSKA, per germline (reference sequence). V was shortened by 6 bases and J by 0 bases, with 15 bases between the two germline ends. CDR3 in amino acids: CSATRASYSNQPQHF. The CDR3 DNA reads TGCAGTGCCACGAGGGCCTCCTATAGCAATCAGCCCCAGCATTTT.

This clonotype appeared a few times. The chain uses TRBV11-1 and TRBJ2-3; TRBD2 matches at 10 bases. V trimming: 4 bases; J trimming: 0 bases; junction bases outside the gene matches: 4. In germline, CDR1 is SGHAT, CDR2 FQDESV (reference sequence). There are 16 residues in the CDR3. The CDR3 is CASSSGAGGSTDTQYF. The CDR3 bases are TGTGCCAGCAGCTCAGGAGCGGGAGGGAGCACAGATACGCAGTATTTT.

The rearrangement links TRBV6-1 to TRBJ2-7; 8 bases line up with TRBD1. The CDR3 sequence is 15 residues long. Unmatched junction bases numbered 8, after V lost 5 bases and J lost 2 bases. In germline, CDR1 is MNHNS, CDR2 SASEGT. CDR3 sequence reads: CASSPAGTGTYEQYF. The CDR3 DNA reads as TGTGCCAGCAGTCCCGCCGGGACAGGAACCTACGAGCAGTACTTC.

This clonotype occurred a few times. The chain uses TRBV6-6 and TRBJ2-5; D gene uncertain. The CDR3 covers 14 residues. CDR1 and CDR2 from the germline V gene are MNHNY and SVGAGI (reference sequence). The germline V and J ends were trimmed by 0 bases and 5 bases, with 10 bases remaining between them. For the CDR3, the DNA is TGTGCCAGCAGTTACTCACCGGGCGCGGAGACCCAGTACTTC. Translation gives CASSYSPGAETQYF.

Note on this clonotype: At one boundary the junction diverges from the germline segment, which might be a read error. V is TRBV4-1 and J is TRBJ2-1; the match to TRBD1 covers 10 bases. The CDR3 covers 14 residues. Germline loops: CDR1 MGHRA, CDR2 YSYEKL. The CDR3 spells CASSPGQGSNEQSF. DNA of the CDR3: TGCGCCAGCAGCCCGGGACAGGGGTCGAATGAGCAGTCCTTC.

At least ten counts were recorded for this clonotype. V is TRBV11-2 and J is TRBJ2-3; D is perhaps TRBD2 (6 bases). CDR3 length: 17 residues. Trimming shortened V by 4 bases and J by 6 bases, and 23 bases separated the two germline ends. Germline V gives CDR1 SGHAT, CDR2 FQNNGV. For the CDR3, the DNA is TGTGCCAGCAGCTCTCTGTATCCGGATTATGGAGGGGATACGCAGTATTTT. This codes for CASSSLYPDYGGDTQYF.

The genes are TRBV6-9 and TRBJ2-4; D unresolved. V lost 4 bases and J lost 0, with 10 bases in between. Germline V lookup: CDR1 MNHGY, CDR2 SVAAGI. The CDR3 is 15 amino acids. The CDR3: CASSSPQLAKNIQYF. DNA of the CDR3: TGTGCCAGCAGTTCACCACAGCTAGCCAAAAACATTCAGTACTTC.

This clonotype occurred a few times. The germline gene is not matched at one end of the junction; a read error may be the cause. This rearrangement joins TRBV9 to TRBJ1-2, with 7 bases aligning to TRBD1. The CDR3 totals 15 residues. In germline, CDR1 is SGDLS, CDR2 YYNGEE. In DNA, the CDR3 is TGCGCCAGCAGCCCAGGGGACAGCTTAGACTATGGCTACACCTTC. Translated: CASSPGDSLDYGYTF. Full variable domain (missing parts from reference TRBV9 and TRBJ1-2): DSGVTQTPKHLITATGQRVTLRCSPRSGDLSVYWYQQSLDQGLQFLIQYYNGEERAKGNILERFSAQQFPDLHSELNLSSLELGDSALYFCASSPGDSLDYGYTFGSGTRLTVV.

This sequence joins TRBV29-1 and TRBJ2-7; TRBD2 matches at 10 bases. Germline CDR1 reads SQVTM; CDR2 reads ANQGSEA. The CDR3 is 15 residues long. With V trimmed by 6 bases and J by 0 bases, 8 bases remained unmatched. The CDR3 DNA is TGCAGCGTGCTTGGGGCTAGCGGGAGCTCCTACGAGCAGTACTTC. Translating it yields CSVLGASGSSYEQYF.